This entry lists 29 T cell receptor beta chains sequenced from one sample in a study of shared clonotypes between healthy human individuals. Naive CD8 cells lacked CD45RO, underwent positive selection for CCR7 and left out terminally differentiated effector memory CD45RA+ cells. Using immunoSEQ multiplex PCR, the repertoire was profiled, and TCRdb retains in-frame clones only, with some absent. This table has about 2.1 million clones, 85% to 95% appearing once. The specimen was naive CD8+ T cells from PBMCs. The source of these receptors is a young man in good health. Some clones in this sample may be carry-over from other donors' samples.

This chain uses TRBV28 with TRBJ2-7; 8 nucleotides line up with TRBD1. The germline gives CDR1 MDHEN, CDR2 SYDVKM. The CDR3 contains 21 residues. V lost 4 bases to trimming and J lost 2 bases; unmatched junction nucleotides: 25. The CDR3, as DNA: TGTGCCAGCAGTTCCCAGGGGGCGGCCACGGCCGGGATGAGTAAAGCCTACGAGCAGTACTTC. This gives the protein CASSSQGAATAGMSKAYEQYF.

The chain links TRBV4-1 to TRBJ1-5; TRBD1 matches at 8 bases. After removal of 4 bases from V and 6 bases from J, the junction contained 11 bases not matched to a gene. The CDR3 is made up of 16 amino acids. Germline V gives CDR1 MGHRA, CDR2 YSYEKL. The CDR3 DNA reads as TGCGCCAGCAGCCCCCTCCCGGGACAGGCGGGTCAGCCCCAGCATTTT. Amino acids: CASSPLPGQAGQPQHF.

V and J are TRBV6-5 and TRBJ1-2; D unclear. Trimming removed 8 bases at V and 2 bases at J, with 9 bases between. The CDR3 is 12 amino acids. The germline V gene has CDR1 MNHEY and CDR2 SVGAGI. The CDR3 DNA sequence: TGTGCCAGCCACAGTCCGAACTATGGCTACACCTTC. It specifies CASHSPNYGYTF.

The rearrangement uses TRBV7-6 and TRBJ2-1; 14 nucleotides align to TRBD2. The V gene's germline CDR1 is SGHVS and CDR2 FNYEAQ. The V gene end was trimmed by 5 bases and the J gene end by 9 bases; junction bases not matched to a gene: 9. The CDR3 extends over 16 amino acids. The CDR3 protein is CASSEYGTSGSGEQFF. The CDR3 DNA reads as TGTGCCAGCAGCGAATATGGGACTAGCGGGAGTGGTGAGCAGTTCTTC.

V is TRBV7-6 and J is TRBJ2-7; 8 positions match TRBD2. This CDR3 comprises 15 residues. J gave up 6 bases and V 5 bases, and 12 bases lay outside the gene matches. The germline gives CDR1 SGHVS, CDR2 FNYEAQ. CDR3 protein: CASSQLAGRPLEQYF. CDR3 coding DNA: TGTGCCAGCAGCCAGCTAGCGGGCCGCCCTCTCGAGCAGTACTTC.

The chain recombines TRBV28 with TRBJ2-5, with 10 bases aligning to TRBD1. Germline assignment: CDR1 MDHEN and CDR2 SYDVKM. CDR3 length: 15 residues. V lost 3 bases to trimming and J lost 4 bases; unmatched junction nucleotides: 5. This CDR3 is CASSFGTGVGETQYF. The CDR3 bases are TGTGCCAGCAGTTTTGGGACAGGGGTAGGAGAGACCCAGTACTTC. The full variable domain, with the rest looked up from reference TRBV28 and TRBJ2-5, is DVKVTQSSRYLVKRTGEKVFLECVQDMDHENMFWYRQDPGLGLRLIYFSYDVKMKEKGDIPEGYSVSREKKERFSLILESASTNQTSMYLCASSFGTGVGETQYFGPGTRLLVL.

This clone is a singleton in its sample. The genes are TRBV28 and TRBJ2-6, with unresolved D. V shed 7 bases and J shed 0 bases, with 10 bases lying between them. Germline lookup yields CDR1 MDHEN and CDR2 SYDVKM. The CDR3 has 15 amino acids. CDR3 DNA sequence: TGTGCCAGCACCTCGTGGGGCTCTGGGGCCAACGTCCTGACTTTC. Translated, it gives CASTSWGSGANVLTF.

The chain combines TRBV5-6 with TRBJ1-4; no clear D. The germline gives CDR1 SGHDT, CDR2 YYEEEE. The CDR3 covers 14 residues. Trimming stripped 1 base from V and 0 bases from J, with 4 bases between. CDR3 DNA sequence: TGTGCCAGCAGCTTGTCCTCAACTAATGAAAAACTGTTTTTT. This translates into CASSLSSTNEKLFF.

The sample holds one count of this clone. The same CDR3 can be traced to other DNA sequences in this sample. This chain uses TRBV9 with TRBJ1-1; D possibly corresponds to TRBD1 (5 bases). V shed 2 bases and J shed 5 bases, with 13 bases lying between them. This CDR3 is 14 amino acids long. CDR1 SGDLS and CDR2 YYNGEE come from the germline V gene. CDR3 in amino acids: CASSVRGVGTEAFF. For the CDR3, the DNA is TGTGCCAGCAGCGTGCGAGGGGTCGGGACTGAAGCTTTCTTT. Supplemented by reference TRBV9 and TRBJ1-1, the full variable domain reads DSGVTQTPKHLITATGQRVTLRCSPRSGDLSVYWYQQSLDQGLQFLIQYYNGEERAKGNILERFSAQQFPDLHSELNLSSLELGDSALYFCASSVRGVGTEAFFGQGTRLTVV.

J is TRBJ2-7 and V is TRBV9; D perhaps matches TRBD1 (5 bases). Germline loops: CDR1 SGDLS, CDR2 YYNGEE. There are 14 residues in the CDR3. Trimming shortened V by 4 bases and J by 4 bases, and 15 bases separated the two germline ends. The CDR3: CASSLEDSQYEQYF. The CDR3 DNA follows: TGTGCCAGCAGCCTGGAAGACAGTCAGTACGAGCAGTACTTC.

About this clone: Other DNA sequences in the same sample also yield this CDR3. This sequence joins TRBV27 and TRBJ2-7; D gene uncertain. The CDR3 consists of 13 residues. The germline CDR1 and CDR2 sequences are MNHEY and SMNVEV (reference sequence). V lost 3 bases and J 1 base, leaving 7 bases between the germline ends. The DNA of the CDR3 is TGTGCCAGCAGTTTTGGCAGATCCTACGAGCAGTACTTC. Translated, it gives CASSFGRSYEQYF.

The chain employs TRBV4-1 and TRBJ2-1, with 10 bases lining up with TRBD2. Germline CDR1 is MGHRA and CDR2 is YSYEKL. V shed 0 bases, J shed 3 bases, and the junction held 11 bases outside the gene matches. This CDR3 has 19 residues. The DNA of the CDR3 is TGCGCCAGCAGCCAAGAGCAGCGGGAGGGATCGTGGGTCTACAATGAGCAGTTCTTC. Translation gives CASSQEQREGSWVYNEQFF.

The CDR3, as DNA: TGCGCCAGCAGCTTGGTATCGATTTATATGCGGGATGAGCAGTTCTTC. As protein: CASSLVSIYMRDEQFF. V gene TRBV5-1 combines with J gene TRBJ2-1; D is perhaps TRBD2 (5 bases). This CDR3 contains 16 residues. V was shortened by 0 bases and J by 8 bases, with 18 bases between the two germline ends. Germline assignment: CDR1 SGHRS and CDR2 YFSETQ.

As regards this clone: A much larger clone lies one base from this, so it may be a read error. Other DNA sequences in the sample encode the same CDR3. The CDR3 DNA reads as TGTGCCAGCAGCTTGGGAGAGACCCAGTACTTC. The encoded protein is CASSLGETQYF. V usage is TRBV28 and J usage is TRBJ2-5; no definite D call. Germline CDR1 is MDHEN and CDR2 is SYDVKM. The CDR3 extends over 11 amino acids. The V end was cut by 6 bases, the J end by 4 bases, with 6 bases between.

The chain carries TRBV27 and TRBJ2-7; maybe TRBD1 (5 bases). V was trimmed by 1 base and J by 0 bases, leaving 13 bases between them. The CDR3 loop spans 16 amino acids. The V gene's germline CDR1 is MNHEY and CDR2 SMNVEV (reference sequence). As DNA, the CDR3 is TGTGCCAGCAGTTTATTGTCCGGGCAGGGCTCCTACGAGCAGTACTTC. Translating it yields CASSLLSGQGSYEQYF.

The chain joins TRBV6-1 to TRBJ1-2; no clear D gene. Between the trimmed V and J ends, which lost 10 bases and 4 bases, there was a span of 13 bases. CDR1 is MNHNS and CDR2 is SASEGT in the germline V gene. CDR3 length equals 12 residues. Written as DNA, the CDR3 is TGTGCCACCGGTCCAATCTCCTATGGCTACACCTTC. It is translated as CATGPISYGYTF.

This chain uses TRBV2 with TRBJ1-5, with D hard to call. The CDR3 has 12 amino acids. V lost 3 bases and J lost 7, with 7 bases in between. CDR1 and CDR2 (germline): SNHLY, FYNNEI. In DNA, the CDR3 is TGTGCCAGCAGTGAGACGAGGCAGCCCCAGCATTTT. This gives the protein CASSETRQPQHF.

About this clone itself: Distinct nucleotide sequences in the sample also encode this CDR3. The rearrangement joins TRBV11-2 to TRBJ2-3; D is undetermined. Germline lookup yields CDR1 SGHAT and CDR2 FQNNGV. V was cut by 5 bases and J by 2 bases, with 14 bases left in between. This CDR3 comprises 15 residues. CDR3 in DNA: TGTGCCAGCAGCGCCCGAGACCGCAACACAGATACGCAGTATTTT. Amino acids: CASSARDRNTDTQYF. Full variable domain (missing parts from reference TRBV11-2 and TRBJ2-3): EAGVAQSPRYKIIEKRQSVAFWCNPISGHATLYWYQQILGQGPKLLIQFQNNGVVDDSQLPKDRFSAERLKGVDSTLKIQPAKLEDSAVYLCASSARDRNTDTQYFGPGTRLTVL.

The chain couples TRBV6-1 to TRBJ2-7; no clear D. CDR1 is MNHNS and CDR2 is SASEGT in the germline V gene. CDR3 length equals 10 residues. V lost 4 bases to trimming and J lost 9 bases, with 7 bases between them. This CDR3 reads CASSVDGQYF. CDR3 bases: TGTGCCAGCAGTGTTGACGGGCAGTACTTC.

This clone was seen only once. The rearrangement joins TRBV14 to TRBJ1-2; D is unresolved. In germline, CDR1 is SGHDN, CDR2 FVKESK. V was shortened by 4 bases and J by 8 bases, with 11 bases between the two germline ends. This CDR3 region has 12 residues. CDR3 loop: CASSPGVRGYTF. The DNA for the CDR3 is TGTGCCAGCAGCCCCGGGGTGAGAGGCTACACCTTC.

The genes are TRBV7-8 and TRBJ2-7; unclear D gene. CDR3 length equals 12 residues. Trimming shortened V by 6 bases and J by 6 bases, and 12 bases separated the two germline ends. CDR1 and CDR2 (germline): SGHVS, FQNEAQ. This chain's CDR3 is CASSPTAGEQYF. In DNA form, the CDR3 reads TGTGCCAGCAGTCCTACGGCTGGCGAGCAGTACTTC.

Of note for this clone: This sample also contains other DNA sequences that code for the same CDR3. V usage is TRBV28 and J usage is TRBJ1-1; D is undetermined. Germline V lookup: CDR1 MDHEN, CDR2 SYDVKM. The V and J ends lost 5 bases and 0 bases respectively, with 1 base between them. The CDR3 sequence is 11 residues long. CDR3 residues: CASSMNTEAFF. DNA for the CDR3: TGTGCCAGCAGTATGAACACTGAAGCTTTCTTT.

The chain employs TRBV7-3 and TRBJ2-1; D not resolved. The CDR3 totals 17 residues. V lost 4 bases, J lost 4 bases, and 20 bases lay in between. CDR1 and CDR2 (germline): SGHTA, FQGTGA. CDR3 sequence reads: CASSSPPRTKQYNEQFF. The CDR3 coding sequence is TGTGCCAGCAGCTCTCCCCCCCGGACCAAGCAGTACAATGAGCAGTTCTTC.

The chain has TRBV19 and TRBJ1-2; no clear D. CDR3 length: 18 residues. Trimming pared 3 bases from V and 6 bases from J, leaving 26 bases between. The germline V gene encodes CDR1 LNHDA and CDR2 SQIVND (reference sequence). CDR3 residues: CASSIRGGISQMVDGYTF. CDR3 DNA sequence: TGTGCCAGTAGTATCCGCGGCGGGATATCTCAAATGGTCGATGGCTACACCTTC.

A single count supports this clone. This rearrangement joins TRBV4-2 to TRBJ1-4; 8 positions match TRBD1. Germline CDR1 and CDR2: LGHNA and YNFKEQ. After removal of 1 base from V and 7 bases from J, the junction contained 8 bases not matched to a gene. CDR3 length: 16 amino acids. The CDR3 region has the DNA TGTGCCAGCAGCCAAGTCCCTGGACAGGGAGGTGAAAAACTGTTTTTT. Translation: CASSQVPGQGGEKLFF.

The J gene is TRBJ1-5, the V gene TRBV25-1; D call uncertain. The V end was cut by 0 bases, the J end by 7 bases, with 10 bases between. In germline, CDR1 is MGHDK, CDR2 SYGVNS. This CDR3 region has 14 residues. CDR3: CASSEYYDHQPQHF. DNA of the CDR3: TGTGCCAGCAGTGAATATTATGACCACCAGCCCCAGCATTTT.

The chain has TRBV5-1 and TRBJ2-1; D not resolved. The germline CDR1 and CDR2 sequences are SGHRS and YFSETQ. The V end lost 1 base, the J end lost 2 bases, and 7 bases lay between the germline ends. The length of the CDR3 is 14 residues. CDR3 loop: CASSLNIPYNEQFF. The CDR3 bases are TGCGCCAGCAGCTTGAATATTCCCTACAATGAGCAGTTCTTC.

This rearrangement joins TRBV7-9 to TRBJ1-2; possible D gene TRBD1, 5 bases. Deletions cut 1 base from V and 4 bases from J, with 10 bases between. Per the germline V gene, CDR1 is SEHNR and CDR2 is FQNEAQ (reference sequence). This CDR3 comprises 14 residues. The CDR3 nucleotides are TGTGCCAGCAGCTTAGTAGGGGAGGCCTATGGCTACACCTTC. Protein: CASSLVGEAYGYTF.

In nucleotides, the CDR3 is TGTGCCAGCAGCTTGGCCGGGACTAGCGGGAGGCGCGAGCAGTTCTTC. This encodes CASSLAGTSGRREQFF. The chain has TRBV27 and TRBJ2-1; 15 positions agree with TRBD2. V was clipped by 6 bases and J by 10 bases; unmatched bases: 10. CDR1 and CDR2 from the germline V gene are MNHEY and SMNVEV (reference sequence). There are 16 residues in the CDR3.